One and the same sample provided the 10 T cell receptor beta chains below, sequenced in a study of shared clonotypes between healthy human individuals. Profiling relied on immunoSEQ multiplex PCR, and the TCRdb table lists in-frame clones only, not all of them. The sample contains 190,000 or so clones, 80% to 95% of which appear only once. Sequencing input: naive CD4+ T cells sorted from blood. The subset denotes: CD45RA+ positively selected. The source of these receptors is a woman under 40 in good health.

The chain recombines TRBV28 with TRBJ1-5, with a weak D call TRBD1 (5 bases). V was cut by 6 bases and J by 1 base, with 10 bases left in between. Germline-derived CDR1 and CDR2 are MDHEN and SYDVKM. CDR3 length: 14 residues. The CDR3 sequence: CASSGHHSNQPQHF. The CDR3 DNA reads as TGTGCCAGCAGCGGACACCACAGCAATCAGCCCCAGCATTTT.

V and J are TRBV5-6 and TRBJ2-1, with TRBD2 as a possible D gene (6 bases). Germline values: CDR1 SGHDT, CDR2 YYEEEE. V was pared by 4 bases and J by 6 bases, with 17 bases between. The CDR3 length is 15 residues. The CDR3 region is CASSHLAEWINEQFF. The CDR3 DNA follows: TGTGCCAGCAGCCATTTAGCGGAGTGGATCAATGAGCAGTTCTTC.

This clone was seen only a few times. The CDR3 region is CASSSDSNQPQHF. The CDR3 DNA reads as TGCGCCAGCAGCTCAGACAGTAATCAGCCCCAGCATTTT. J is TRBJ1-5 and V is TRBV5-1; possibly TRBD1 for D (5 bases). Trimming pared 3 bases from V and 4 bases from J, leaving 8 bases between. From germline, CDR1 is SGHRS and CDR2 YFSETQ. The CDR3 consists of 13 residues.

The V call is TRBV19, the J call TRBJ1-2; D call uncertain. Germline V gene data show CDR1 as LNHDA and CDR2 as SQIVND (reference sequence). Trimming shortened V by 5 bases and J by 8 bases, and 12 bases separated the two germline ends. This CDR3 region has 12 residues. CDR3 in amino acids: CASSPQSGGYTF. The CDR3 coding sequence is TGTGCCAGTAGTCCCCAATCCGGGGGCTACACCTTC.

This clone was detected a few times. J is TRBJ2-2 and V is TRBV7-3; no clear D. This CDR3 spans 13 amino acids. Germline V lookup: CDR1 SGHTA, CDR2 FQGTGA. V lost 5 bases and J lost 1, with 5 bases in between. The CDR3 region has the DNA TGTGCCAGCAGCCCAAGGAACACCGGGGAGCTGTTTTTT. This gives the protein CASSPRNTGELFF.

This chain links TRBV20-1 with TRBJ2-1; perhaps TRBD2 as D (5 bases). Trimming removed 5 bases from V and 6 bases from J, with 8 bases in between. CDR1 is DFQATT and CDR2 is SNEGSKA in the germline V gene (reference sequence). CDR3 length equals 11 residues. In DNA form, the CDR3 reads TGCAGTGCTTCTACTAGCAATGAGCAGTTCTTC. This gives the protein CSASTSNEQFF.

J is TRBJ1-2 and V is TRBV11-2; 9 bases match TRBD1. From germline, CDR1 is SGHAT and CDR2 FQNNGV. CDR3 length: 14 residues. J gave up 8 bases and V 1 base, and 5 bases lay outside the gene matches. CDR3 protein: CASSLAGTGWGYTF. CDR3 nucleotides: TGTGCCAGCAGCTTAGCCGGGACAGGGTGGGGCTACACCTTC.

This clone was seen a single time. The gene calls are TRBV28 and TRBJ2-5, with 9 nucleotides matching TRBD1. The DNA end favors TRBJ2-7, so the J call may be wrong. The germline gives CDR1 MDHEN, CDR2 SYDVKM. The CDR3 contains 13 residues. The CDR3 protein is CGSGTGFSYEQYF. CDR3 sequence (DNA): TGTGGCTCAGGGACAGGGTTTTCCTACGAGCAGTACTTC.

This clone showed up just once. The rearrangement links TRBV2 to TRBJ2-3, with D tentatively TRBD2 (6 bases). The CDR3 sequence is 15 residues long. The germline V gene encodes CDR1 SNHLY and CDR2 FYNNEI. V was pared by 10 bases and J by 6 bases, with 23 bases between. This CDR3 reads CATRAGLAGGDTQYF. Written as DNA, the CDR3 is TGTGCCACGAGGGCCGGGCTAGCAGGAGGGGATACGCAGTATTTT.

The chain employs TRBV18 and TRBJ2-7; possible D gene TRBD1, 5 bases. V was shortened by 0 bases and J by 7 bases, with 10 bases between the two germline ends. This CDR3 contains 13 residues. Germline V gene sequence: CDR1 KGHSH, CDR2 LQKENI. As DNA, the CDR3 is TGTGCCAGCTCACCACCTTCAGGGTGGGAGCAGTACTTC. Translation gives CASSPPSGWEQYF.